This T cell receptor beta chain stems from a study of CXCR3-negative and CXCR3-positive naive CD8 T cells. The study's findings and limits: Much lower diversity was found in memory CD8+ cells, while both naive subsets had comparably high diversity. Researchers report that CXCR3-positive naive cells carry more hydrophobic TRB CDR3s than CXCR3-negative naive cells.

It was by 5' RACE with UMI labels that the TRB cDNA libraries were prepared. TCRdb reprocessed the 5' RACE reads, keeping one entry per CDR3 protein, no DNA. This sample's clone table lists over 70,000 distinct CDR3 sequences. Every subset of CD8+ T cells was sorted in triplicate at approximately 300,000 cells each. Cells that were CD45RO-CCR7+CD27+CD95- constituted naive CD8+ T cells. As to this clonotype: Its antigen is not known.

This CDR3 is built from 16 residues. Germline loops: CDR1 LNHNV, CDR2 YYDKDF (reference sequence). Sequencing used naive CXCR3- CD8+ T cells from blood. As to subset: CD45RO-CCR7+CD27+CD95- naive CD8+ T cells lacking CXCR3 (TNR3-). The rearrangement links TRBV15 to TRBJ2-3; the TCRdb call, TRBD1, lacks DNA for checking. The sequence came from a human donor in good health. Some clones in this sample may be carry-over from other donors' samples. The CDR3: CATSPEGGGVGDTQYF.